One sample yielded the 26 T cell receptor beta chains listed below, sequenced in a study of blood T cell repertoires in COVID-19. Using immunoSEQ multiplex PCR, the repertoire was profiled, and TCRdb retains in-frame clones only, with some absent. The sample holds more than 100,000 clones, under 80% seen once. Sequenced material: peripheral blood. Every receptor here comes from a man between 65 and 85 years old with acute or convalescent COVID-19.

The chain uses TRBV4-2 and TRBJ1-1; TRBD1 matches 12 bases. Germline V gene data show CDR1 as LGHNA and CDR2 as YNFKEQ. There are 18 residues in the CDR3. Germline trimming cut 0 bases from V and 0 bases from J; bases unmatched to any gene: 5. The DNA of the CDR3 is TGTGCCAGCAGCCAAGAGGTGGGACAGGGGGCTCTGAACACTGAAGCTTTCTTT. Protein: CASSQEVGQGALNTEAFF.

The V call is TRBV5-1, the J call TRBJ1-3; TRBD1 is a possible D gene (5 bases). Germline CDR1 SGHRS, CDR2 YFSETQ. The ends were cut back, 0 bases at V and 0 bases at J, with 7 bases in the middle. CDR3 length: 15 amino acids. The CDR3 spells CASSLDRSSGNTIYF. The CDR3 DNA reads as TGCGCCAGCAGCTTGGACAGGAGCTCTGGAAACACCATATATTTT.

This rearrangement joins TRBV5-6 to TRBJ2-5, with 10 bases that match TRBD1. Germline lookup yields CDR1 SGHDT and CDR2 YYEEEE. This CDR3 has 18 amino acids. Germline trimming cut 5 bases from V and 2 bases from J; bases unmatched to any gene: 15. CDR3 DNA sequence: TGTGCCAGCAGTTTCGACAGGGGGCCCTACAGTGGGCAAGAGACCCAGTACTTC. The encoded protein is CASSFDRGPYSGQETQYF.

CDR3 amino acids: CASSARQGATEAFF. The CDR3 DNA reads as TGTGCCAGCAGCGCCAGACAGGGGGCGACTGAAGCTTTCTTT. The rearrangement uses TRBV5-4 and TRBJ1-1; TRBD1 agrees at 10 bases. With V trimmed by 4 bases and J by 5 bases, 5 bases remained unmatched. CDR3 length: 14 amino acids. The germline CDR1 and CDR2 sequences are SGHNT and YYREEE (reference sequence).

This clone occurred a few times. CDR3: CASSLAPLFHGTGKQETQYF. The DNA for the CDR3 is TGTGCCAGCAGCTTAGCGCCATTATTTCATGGGACAGGGAAGCAAGAGACCCAGTACTTC. This chain joins TRBV7-2 and TRBJ2-5; 9 nucleotides align to TRBD1. The CDR3 runs to 20 residues. V lost 0 bases to trimming and J lost 2 bases; unmatched junction nucleotides: 16. Germline lookup yields CDR1 SGHTA and CDR2 FQGNSA.

This clone was detected a few times. The V and J genes are TRBV11-2 and TRBJ2-1; D unclear. The CDR3 contains 11 residues. The germline V gene has CDR1 SGHAT and CDR2 FQNNGV. The V gene lost 3 bases and the J gene lost 7 bases, with 4 bases spanning the gap. DNA of the CDR3: TGTGCCAGCAGCTTTCATAATGAGCAGTTCTTC. Its protein is CASSFHNEQFF.

This clone was observed a few times. The chain couples TRBV10-3 to TRBJ2-3, with 11 positions matching TRBD2. This CDR3 is 17 amino acids long. Trimming took 4 bases from V and 2 from J; bases not matched to a gene: 8. Germline CDR1 is ENHRY and CDR2 is SYGVKD. The CDR3 here is CAISGHRGLAVTDTQYF. In DNA form, the CDR3 reads TGTGCCATCAGTGGCCACAGGGGACTAGCGGTCACAGATACGCAGTATTTT.

V usage is TRBV5-4 and J usage is TRBJ1-1; D is perhaps TRBD1 (6 bases). The CDR3 is 15 residues long. Trimming took off 1 base at V and 8 bases at J, with 18 bases between the two ends. Germline-derived CDR1 and CDR2 are SGHNT and YYREEE (reference sequence). The CDR3 sequence: CASSLSPGQYLEAFF. DNA of the CDR3: TGTGCCAGCAGCTTGTCTCCTGGACAGTACCTGGAAGCTTTCTTT.

CDR3 bases: TGTGCCAGCGAACGGCGGTCACCACTGAACACTGAAGCTTTCTTT. Its translation: CASERRSPLNTEAFF. The J gene is TRBJ1-1, the V gene TRBV5-6, with no clear D. V lost 7 bases and J 0 bases, leaving 16 bases between the germline ends. The CDR3 totals 15 residues. From germline, CDR1 is SGHDT and CDR2 YYEEEE.

The chain has TRBV15 and TRBJ1-2; 9 positions agree with TRBD1. The V gene's germline CDR1 is LNHNV and CDR2 YYDKDF (reference sequence). J was trimmed by 6 bases and V by 3 bases; bases with no gene match: 11. The CDR3 runs to 16 residues. The CDR3 DNA sequence: TGTGCCACCAGCAGTTGGGTCCGGACAGGGGAGGATGGCTACACCTTC. It translates to CATSSWVRTGEDGYTF.

This clone has more than one count but fewer than ten. J is TRBJ2-6 and V is TRBV5-1; the D gene is possibly TRBD2 (6 bases). Germline V gene sequence: CDR1 SGHRS, CDR2 YFSETQ. V was trimmed by 3 bases and J by 6 bases, leaving 13 bases between them. CDR3 length: 15 residues. As DNA, the CDR3 is TGCGCCAGCAGCTCCTCCCGGGGGATGGCCAACGTCCTGACTTTC. Protein sequence: CASSSSRGMANVLTF.

This chain links TRBV4-3 with TRBJ2-1; D is ambiguous. Per the germline V gene, CDR1 is LGHNA and CDR2 is YSLEER. The V and J ends lost 1 base and 7 bases respectively, with 14 bases between them. The CDR3 runs to 15 residues. CDR3 nucleotides: TGCGCCAGCAGCCAAGTAGCACTTCCTAGAAATGAGCAGTTCTTC. Translation: CASSQVALPRNEQFF.

The chain links TRBV3-1 (or the pseudogene TRBV3-2) to TRBJ1-2; 8 bases are shared with TRBD1. This CDR3 is built from 15 residues. From germline, CDR1 is LGHDT and CDR2 YNNKEL (reference sequence). J lost 5 bases, V lost 5 bases, and 10 bases had no gene match. CDR3 amino acids: CASSSNRGLPYGYTF. In DNA form, the CDR3 reads TGTGCCAGCAGCTCGAACAGGGGGTTACCGTATGGCTACACCTTC.

The V gene is TRBV5-1, the J gene TRBJ2-1, with TRBD2 matching 9 bases. V shed 2 bases, J shed 2 bases, and the junction held 2 bases outside the gene matches. CDR3 size: 15 residues. Germline CDR1 and CDR2: SGHRS and YFSETQ. The CDR3: CASSLLAGAYNEQFF. The DNA of the CDR3 is TGCGCCAGCAGCTTATTAGCGGGGGCCTACAATGAGCAGTTCTTC. The entire variable domain, with the rest obtained from reference TRBV5-1 and TRBJ2-1, is as follows: KAGVTQTPRYLIKTRGQQVTLSCSPISGHRSVSWYQQTPGQGLQFLFEYFSETQRNKGNFPGRFSGRQFSNSRSEMNVSTLELGDSALYLCASSLLAGAYNEQFFGPGTRLTVL.

This clone was counted a few times. The gene calls are TRBV5-5 and TRBJ1-2; D perhaps matches TRBD1 (6 bases). V was clipped by 6 bases and J by 10 bases, with 22 bases between them. The length of the CDR3 is 14 residues. CDR1 and CDR2 from the germline V gene are SGHKS and YYEKEE (reference sequence). The CDR3: CASTIAGARKDYTF. CDR3 bases: TGTGCCAGCACCATTGCGGGGGCGCGTAAGGACTACACCTTC.

In this sample, this clone turned up a few times. DNA of the CDR3: TGCGCCAGCAGCTTGGCTACAGGACAGGGGGTAGTTGAGCAGTTCTTC. It translates to CASSLATGQGVVEQFF. This chain uses TRBV5-1 with TRBJ2-1, with 10 bases identical to TRBD1. Germline V gives CDR1 SGHRS, CDR2 YFSETQ. The CDR3 extends over 16 amino acids. Germline trimming cut 0 bases from V and 9 bases from J; bases unmatched to any gene: 9.

The chain employs TRBV29-1 and TRBJ2-1; a weak D match, TRBD2 (6 bases). Germline CDR1 is SQVTM and CDR2 is ANQGSEA. V was clipped by 4 bases and J by 7 bases, with 11 bases between them. The CDR3 consists of 12 residues. Here the CDR3 DNA reads TGCAGCGTTGGGGCAGGGAGGAATGAGCAGTTCTTC. It is translated as CSVGAGRNEQFF.

The V call is TRBV24-1, the J call TRBJ1-1; TRBD1 aligns across 10 bases. This CDR3 is built from 14 residues. The germline V gene encodes CDR1 KGHDR and CDR2 SFDVKD. V lost 4 bases to trimming and J lost 5 bases; unmatched junction nucleotides: 3. The CDR3 DNA sequence: TGTGCCACCAGTGAGGGACAGGGGCGTACTGAAGCTTTCTTT. Translating it yields CATSEGQGRTEAFF.

This sequence joins TRBV5-4 and TRBJ2-1; 8 positions match TRBD1. The CDR3 totals 14 residues. Germline V gene lookup returns CDR1 SGHNT and CDR2 YYREEE (reference sequence). Trimming took 4 bases from V and 6 from J; bases not matched to a gene: 6. DNA for the CDR3: TGTGCCAGCAGCACGGACAGGGTCTCCAATGAGCAGTTCTTC. Encoded protein: CASSTDRVSNEQFF.

The sample holds one count of this clone. The chain carries TRBV28 and TRBJ1-4; 7 bases map to TRBD1. The ends lost 5 bases at V and 8 bases at J; junction bases unmatched: 11. Germline V CDR1 and CDR2: MDHEN, SYDVKM. There are 15 residues in the CDR3. Here the CDR3 reads CASSPQGVSYEKLFF. The CDR3 nucleotides read TGTGCCAGCAGTCCTCAGGGGGTTTCCTACGAAAAACTGTTTTTT. Supplemented by reference TRBV28 and TRBJ1-4, the full variable domain reads DVKVTQSSRYLVKRTGEKVFLECVQDMDHENMFWYRQDPGLGLRLIYFSYDVKMKEKGDIPEGYSVSREKKERFSLILESASTNQTSMYLCASSPQGVSYEKLFFGSGTQLSVL.

The V call is TRBV7-9, the J call TRBJ2-1; no reliable D call. The germline gives CDR1 SEHNR, CDR2 FQNEAQ (reference sequence). V lost 7 bases and J 6 bases, leaving 7 bases between the germline ends. This CDR3 comprises 11 residues. Written as DNA, the CDR3 is TGTGCCAGCACTCCCTTCAATGAGCAGTTCTTC. Its translation: CASTPFNEQFF. The variable domain in full, completed from reference TRBV7-9 and TRBJ2-1, reads DTGVSQNPRHKITKRGQNVTFRCDPISEHNRLYWYRQTLGQGPEFLTYFQNEAQLEKSRLLSDRFSAERPKGSFSTLEIQRTEQGDSAMYLCASTPFNEQFFGPGTRLTVL.

This clone showed up just a few times. The V call is TRBV19, the J call TRBJ1-2; D call uncertain. The V end lost 6 bases, the J end lost 4 bases, and 9 bases lay between the germline ends. CDR1 is LNHDA, CDR2 SQIVND, per germline (reference sequence). The CDR3 extends over 12 amino acids. CDR3 sequence reads: CASRPGSYGYTF. Written as DNA, the CDR3 is TGTGCCAGTAGACCGGGATCCTATGGCTACACCTTC.

V gene TRBV4-1 combines with J gene TRBJ2-1, with 11 bases aligning to TRBD2. Germline CDR1 MGHRA, CDR2 YSYEKL. The CDR3 covers 20 residues. V gave up 4 bases and J gave up 7 bases; unmatched junction bases: 21. The CDR3 nucleotides read TGCGCCAGCAGCCCTAGATCCCTAGCCACATTAGCGGGGGGGCGGAATGAGCAGTTCTTC. The encoded protein is CASSPRSLATLAGGRNEQFF.

The chain couples TRBV5-1 to TRBJ2-1, with TRBD2 identical over 12 bases. CDR1 is SGHRS and CDR2 is YFSETQ in the germline V gene. The trim removed 3 bases at V and 7 bases at J, leaving 8 bases unmatched. The CDR3 spans 16 residues. The CDR3 bases are TGCGCCAGCAGCTCGCCCCGACTAGCGGGGGAGAATGAGCAGTTCTTC. It is translated as CASSSPRLAGENEQFF.

This clone was seen only a few times. The chain recombines TRBV4-3 with TRBJ1-4; 8 nucleotides line up with TRBD1. V dropped 1 base and J dropped 4; count of bases not matched to a gene: 8. CDR3 length equals 17 residues. CDR1 and CDR2 (germline): LGHNA, YSLEER. Here the CDR3 DNA reads TGCGCCAGCAGCCAAGGGGCAGGGGGCTTTAATAATGAAAAACTGTTTTTT. This codes for CASSQGAGGFNNEKLFF.

The chain joins TRBV7-6 to TRBJ1-1, with a weak D call TRBD1 (6 bases). Germline CDR1 SGHVS, CDR2 FNYEAQ. V lost 1 base and J lost 3, with 6 bases in between. The CDR3 is 13 amino acids. CDR3 DNA: TGTGCCAGCAGCTTAGAGGGGGACACTGAAGCTTTCTTT. Its translation is CASSLEGDTEAFF.